The table lists the clone carrying this T cell receptor (beta chain) with a few counts. Antigen specificity is unknown. The sample originates from a study of fetal regulatory T cell absence and autoimmunity. Study at large: Exocrine pancreas autoimmunity occurred in IPEX patients lacking clinical diabetes. Notes on the study in general: Pancreas TCRs were oligoclonally enriched versus cord blood, some clones over 80-fold. In IPEX syndrome, oligoclonal enrichment was read as supporting prenatal antigen-driven autoimmunity in the pancreas.

CDR3 size: 15 residues. V shed 0 bases and J 5 bases; nucleotides not matched to a gene: 7. Germline CDR1 SGHNT, CDR2 YYREEE (reference sequence). The protocol was immunoSEQ multiplex PCR, while the TCRdb copy is restricted to in-frame clones and leaves out a portion. This table holds more than 90,000 clones, around 72% found once. The sequenced sample was pancreas tissue. The sequence derives from a male donor with IPEX syndrome. The genes are TRBV5-4 and TRBJ1-2; 7 bases align to TRBD1. CDR3 residues: CASSLDVGQPYGYTF. The CDR3 DNA reads TGTGCCAGCAGCTTGGATGTGGGACAGCCTTATGGCTACACCTTC.